This T cell receptor beta chain is drawn from a study of early T cells in non-severe SARS-CoV-2 infection. This clonotype has ten or more counts. CDR1 is LNHNV and CDR2 is YYDKDF in the germline V gene (reference sequence). J gave up 2 bases and V 3 bases, and 1 base lay outside the gene matches. The CDR3 extends over 16 amino acids. TCRdb re-called the 5' RACE reads through MiXCR, storing one row per CDR3 protein. The repertoire holds around 40,000 distinct CDR3 sequences, with 11% as singletons. The clonotype originates from an adult who was a healthcare worker with PCR-confirmed SARS-CoV-2 infection or an uninfected control (not recorded which). The chain employs TRBV15 and TRBJ2-6; 10 bases line up with TRBD1. Sequencing input: whole blood. The DNA of the CDR3 is TGTGCCACCAGCAGGGGGACAGGGGCTGGGGCCAACGTCCTGACTTTC. It codes for CATSRGTGAGANVLTF.